The clone carrying this TCR beta chain was counted a few times. Its antigen is not known. Vbeta (60) and Jbeta (13) primers were used in the PCR. Profiled with immunoSEQ multiplex PCR; TCRdb holds only in-frame clones, not every one. The table shows roughly 200,000 clones, with about 80% occurring only once. The data belong to a study of cytomegalovirus exposure and HLA in healthy donors. Findings of the study overall: Highly shared sequence variants in one cluster were likely a sequencing artifact. The dataset shows that most TCR sequences were rare, while some public TCRs occurred in many donors. Several V segments, TRBV6-2 and TRBV6-3 among them, could not be told apart and were dropped. Earlier findings revealed that most TCR beta V segments proved productive either about 90% or about 30% of the time.

In germline, CDR1 is LNHDA, CDR2 SQIVND (reference sequence). The CDR3 sequence is 16 residues long. V dropped 5 bases and J dropped 1 base, with 17 bases sitting between them. The sample was PBMCs. V and J are TRBV19 and TRBJ1-1; no clear D gene. The TCR comes from a woman aged 60 to 75 in good health and CMV-seropositive. The CDR3 DNA reads TGTGCCAGTAGTCCCGGTTCGGTGCGCCAGAACACTGAAGCTTTCTTT. This codes for CASSPGSVRQNTEAFF.